Below, 27 T cell receptor beta chains from the same sample are listed, as sequenced in a study of T cell responses to AZD1222 COVID-19 vaccine. Produced via immunoSEQ multiplex PCR; TCRdb's table is partial and in-frame only. The table records roughly 100,000 clones, about nine tenths of them present only once. Source: peripheral blood, taken on day 0 of AZD1222 vaccination. These receptors all stem from an adult in good health.

This chain connects TRBV9 to TRBJ1-2; 7 nucleotides line up with TRBD1. V shed 3 bases, J shed 8 bases, and the junction held 4 bases outside the gene matches. The CDR3 extends over 12 amino acids. CDR1 is SGDLS, CDR2 YYNGEE, per germline. The CDR3 nucleotides are TGTGCCAGCAGCGGGGGACAGCGGGGCTACACCTTC. It codes for CASSGGQRGYTF.

This clone was observed once. The chain links TRBV6-5 to TRBJ2-5; no clear D gene. Trimming pared 2 bases from V and 3 bases from J, leaving 10 bases between. CDR3 length: 14 residues. Germline V gives CDR1 MNHEY, CDR2 SVGAGI. The CDR3 loop reads CASSYVISEETQYF. For the CDR3, the DNA is TGTGCCAGCAGTTACGTCATAAGCGAAGAGACCCAGTACTTC.

This chain joins TRBV18 and TRBJ2-1, with D uncertain. V lost 2 bases and J lost 3, with 14 bases in between. Germline lookup yields CDR1 KGHSH and CDR2 LQKENI. The CDR3 is 16 amino acids. CDR3 nucleotides: TGTGCCAGCTCACCAAGGCGCCAGGATGTCTACAATGAGCAGTTCTTC. As protein: CASSPRRQDVYNEQFF.

V gene TRBV30 combines with J gene TRBJ2-5, with D uncertain. V was pared by 1 base and J by 6 bases, with 3 bases between. The CDR3 is 10 amino acids. Germline V gives CDR1 GTSNPN, CDR2 SVGIG (reference sequence). CDR3 in amino acids: CAWSDKTQYF. The CDR3 DNA reads as TGTGCCTGGAGTGATAAGACCCAGTACTTC.

V usage is TRBV11-3 and J usage is TRBJ2-2; TRBD2 aligns across 10 bases. Germline V gives CDR1 SGHNT, CDR2 YENEEA. V was clipped by 2 bases and J by 8 bases; unmatched bases: 8. This CDR3 has 16 amino acids. CDR3 sequence (DNA): TGTGCCAGCAGCTTAAGGACTAGCGGATCAGTGGGGGAGCTGTTTTTT. As protein: CASSLRTSGSVGELFF. The variable domain in full, with the rest retrieved from reference TRBV11-3 and TRBJ2-2, is EAGVVQSPRYKIIEKKQPVAFWCNPISGHNTLYWYLQNLGQGPELLIRYENEEAVDDSQLPKDRFSAERLKGVDSTLKIQPAELGDSAVYLCASSLRTSGSVGELFFGEGSRLTVL.

The J gene is TRBJ1-5, the V gene TRBV3-1 (or the pseudogene TRBV3-2), with 7 nucleotides matching TRBD1. The CDR3 consists of 15 residues. The V gene's germline CDR1 is LGHDT and CDR2 YNNKEL (reference sequence). The V and J ends lost 0 bases and 7 bases, in that order; junction bases with no gene match: 6. The CDR3 spells CASSQDLGGGQPQHF. CDR3 bases: TGTGCCAGCAGCCAAGATTTAGGGGGCGGACAGCCCCAGCATTTT.

The rearrangement links TRBV5-6 to TRBJ1-4; weak D call: TRBD1 (6 bases). The V gene lost 4 bases and the J gene lost 2 bases, with 9 bases spanning the gap. CDR1 SGHDT and CDR2 YYEEEE come from the germline V gene. The CDR3 sequence is 14 residues long. The CDR3 sequence: CASSTGFTNEKLFF. The CDR3, as DNA: TGTGCCAGCAGCACAGGGTTCACTAATGAAAAACTGTTTTTT.

V is TRBV11-2 and J is TRBJ1-5, with TRBD1 as a possible D gene (5 bases). V was trimmed by 3 bases and J by 5 bases, leaving 8 bases between them. The germline V gene encodes CDR1 SGHAT and CDR2 FQNNGV. CDR3 size: 13 residues. The CDR3 loop reads CASSLGRDQPQHF. DNA for the CDR3: TGTGCCAGCAGCTTGGGGCGGGATCAGCCCCAGCATTTT.

The chain uses TRBV15 and TRBJ2-7; tentatively, D is TRBD2 (5 bases). The CDR3 spans 15 residues. The germline gives CDR1 LNHNV, CDR2 YYDKDF (reference sequence). V lost 0 bases to trimming and J lost 4 bases, with 13 bases between them. CDR3 sequence: CATSRDRLAGYEQYF. CDR3 in DNA: TGTGCCACCAGCAGAGATCGTCTAGCTGGTTACGAGCAGTACTTC.

In its sample, this clone was seen once. The chain uses TRBV27 and TRBJ2-1, with 8 bases aligning to TRBD2. Per germline, CDR1 MNHEY and CDR2 SMNVEV (reference sequence). The CDR3 spans 16 residues. The junction had 11 bases not matched to a gene; V was cut back by 6 bases and J by 4 bases. The CDR3 DNA reads as TGTGCCAGCAGCACCACATTAGCGGGATCTTACAATGAGCAGTTCTTC. It encodes CASSTTLAGSYNEQFF.

This CDR3 reads CATSNWGSGLMNTEAFF. CDR3 nucleotide sequence: TGTGCCACCAGCAATTGGGGCTCAGGGCTAATGAACACTGAAGCTTTCTTT. This chain joins TRBV15 and TRBJ1-1; D perhaps matches TRBD1 (5 bases). The CDR3 consists of 17 residues. CDR1 and CDR2 (germline): LNHNV, YYDKDF (reference sequence). With 4 bases removed from V and 0 bases from J, the gap between germline ends came to 18 bases.

The V and J genes are TRBV11-2 and TRBJ2-2, with D possibly TRBD1 on 6 matching bases. This CDR3 spans 17 amino acids. With 5 bases removed from V and 5 bases from J, the gap between germline ends came to 21 bases. Germline CDR1 SGHAT, CDR2 FQNNGV. DNA of the CDR3: TGTGCCAGCAGCCCCGCCGGACAGAGATCTGCAACCGGGGAGCTGTTTTTT. Its translation is CASSPAGQRSATGELFF.

This chain joins TRBV27 and TRBJ2-7, with 8 bases that match TRBD1. CDR3 length equals 15 residues. Germline CDR1 is MNHEY and CDR2 is SMNVEV (reference sequence). The J segment lost 4 bases and the V segment lost 7 bases, leaving 12 bases of the junction unmatched. The chain's CDR3 is CASTSSTGGWYEQYF. The CDR3 nucleotides are TGTGCCAGCACGTCCTCTACAGGGGGGTGGTACGAGCAGTACTTC.

V and J are TRBV10-3 and TRBJ2-5; no clear D gene. Trimming shortened V by 3 bases and J by 7 bases, and 18 bases separated the two germline ends. The germline V gene encodes CDR1 ENHRY and CDR2 SYGVKD. The CDR3 has 15 amino acids. For the CDR3, the DNA is TGTGCCATCAGTGACCTCGCCAAATCCTGGCGGACCCAGTACTTC. Amino acids: CAISDLAKSWRTQYF.

The chain carries TRBV6-5 and TRBJ1-5, with D hard to call. Germline CDR1 reads MNHEY; CDR2 reads SVGAGI. The CDR3 runs to 14 residues. V lost 7 bases and J 8 bases, leaving 18 bases between the germline ends. CDR3 coding DNA: TGTGCCAGCAAGGCCAGCGGCGGTCCGGAGCCCCAGCATTTT. Translation gives CASKASGGPEPQHF.

This clone occurred once. The chain couples TRBV9 to TRBJ2-1, with 16 bases lining up with TRBD2. The CDR3 runs to 16 residues. Germline V gene data show CDR1 as SGDLS and CDR2 as YYNGEE. The J segment lost 5 bases and the V segment lost 4 bases, leaving 3 bases of the junction unmatched. CDR3 nucleotide sequence: TGTGCCAGCAGCCCAGGGACTAGCGGGAGGGACAATGAGCAGTTCTTC. Protein sequence: CASSPGTSGRDNEQFF.

This sequence joins TRBV18 and TRBJ2-7; possibly TRBD2 for D (6 bases). The CDR3 runs to 16 residues. The germline V gene has CDR1 KGHSH and CDR2 LQKENI. Trimming pared 0 bases from V and 4 bases from J, leaving 16 bases between. In DNA, the CDR3 is TGTGCCAGCTCACCACCGGGGCTAGCGAGTCCGTACGAGCAGTACTTC. Protein product: CASSPPGLASPYEQYF.

This chain joins TRBV27 and TRBJ1-1, with D unresolved. Trimming left V 5 bases short and J 0 bases short, with 7 bases between. The germline CDR1 and CDR2 sequences are MNHEY and SMNVEV (reference sequence). This CDR3 is 13 amino acids long. The CDR3 bases are TGTGCCAGCAGTCGTTGGTTGAACACTGAAGCTTTCTTT. Protein product: CASSRWLNTEAFF.

The DNA for the CDR3 is TGTGCCAGCTCTCGACACGTTGCCTATGGCTACACCTTC. It is translated as CASSRHVAYGYTF. The gene calls are TRBV28 and TRBJ1-2; D gene unclear. The CDR3 is made up of 13 amino acids. V dropped 8 bases and J dropped 4 bases, with 14 bases sitting between them. Per germline, CDR1 MDHEN and CDR2 SYDVKM.

Only a few counts were recorded for this clone. The chain uses TRBV2 and TRBJ2-7, with D perhaps given as TRBD1 or TRBD2 (5 bases each). The V gene's germline CDR1 is SNHLY and CDR2 FYNNEI. The ends were cut back, 8 bases at V and 3 bases at J, with 14 bases in the middle. The CDR3 loop spans 13 amino acids. CDR3 in DNA: TGTGCCAGCGGGGCAGGAGAGGGCTACGAGCAGTACTTC. Encoded protein: CASGAGEGYEQYF.

This sequence joins TRBV10-3 and TRBJ2-1; TRBD1 aligns across 11 bases. Trimming removed 6 bases from V and 6 bases from J; junction bases left unmatched: 4. Germline V gives CDR1 ENHRY, CDR2 SYGVKD. The CDR3 extends over 14 amino acids. For the CDR3, the DNA is TGTGCCATCAGGACCGGGACAGGGGGCAATGAGCAGTTCTTC. Translation gives CAIRTGTGGNEQFF.

This sequence joins TRBV4-2 and TRBJ1-4; perhaps TRBD1 as D (6 bases). Germline-derived CDR1 and CDR2 are LGHNA and YNFKEQ. V was pared by 1 base and J by 8 bases, with 17 bases between. There are 16 residues in the CDR3. Written as DNA, the CDR3 is TGTGCCAGCAGCCAAGCCACGGGGGCTCCGGGAGAAAAACTGTTTTTT. Translating gives CASSQATGAPGEKLFF.

This clone was seen more than once but under ten times. The gene calls are TRBV28 and TRBJ2-7, with TRBD2 identical over 10 bases. The V segment lost 5 bases and the J segment 2 bases; nucleotides outside the gene matches: 6. Germline CDR1 MDHEN, CDR2 SYDVKM. CDR3 size: 15 residues. This CDR3 reads CASSPGLAVPYEQYF. CDR3 nucleotide sequence: TGTGCCAGCAGTCCTGGACTAGCGGTTCCCTACGAGCAGTACTTC.

This clone was seen once. V and J are TRBV7-9 and TRBJ2-7; the D gene could be TRBD1 or TRBD2 (5 bases each). The V end lost 5 bases, the J end lost 4 bases, and 18 bases lay between the germline ends. The CDR3 has 15 residues. The germline CDR1 and CDR2 sequences are SEHNR and FQNEAQ (reference sequence). The CDR3 protein is CASSRTSAGGYEQYF. Written as DNA, the CDR3 is TGTGCCAGCAGCCGGACATCGGCGGGCGGGTACGAGCAGTACTTC.

This clone was seen a handful of times. V gene TRBV3-1 (or the pseudogene TRBV3-2) combines with J gene TRBJ1-5; possible D gene TRBD1, 5 bases. Germline V gene lookup returns CDR1 LGHDT and CDR2 YNNKEL (reference sequence). V was pared by 3 bases and J by 1 base, with 13 bases between. The CDR3 contains 16 residues. The CDR3 nucleotides are TGTGCCAGCAGCCAGTGGGGGGTCGGGAGCAATCAGCCCCAGCATTTT. This encodes CASSQWGVGSNQPQHF.

The V and J genes are TRBV24-1 and TRBJ2-3, with D possibly TRBD2 on 6 matching bases. Per germline, CDR1 KGHDR and CDR2 SFDVKD. CDR3 length: 16 amino acids. The V and J ends lost 2 bases and 2 bases respectively, with 13 bases between them. The CDR3 DNA reads as TGTGCCACCAGTGATTACCAGGAGGGGAACACAGATACGCAGTATTTT. This encodes CATSDYQEGNTDTQYF.

The V and J genes are TRBV28 and TRBJ1-5; D unresolved. V lost 3 bases and J 5 bases, leaving 5 bases between the germline ends. CDR1 MDHEN and CDR2 SYDVKM come from the germline V gene. The length of the CDR3 is 12 residues. CDR3 DNA sequence: TGTGCCAGCAGTTTGTCCCATCAGCCCCAGCATTTT. The encoded protein is CASSLSHQPQHF.